Here is one TCR beta chain with its context. Its target is not known. The data originate from a study of T cells in localized non-small cell lung cancer. General study points: In uninvolved adjacent lung, T cell clonality reached its highest value, exceeding tumor. Researchers found a median roughly 56 of the top 100 tumor clones in adjacent lung. Longer overall survival accompanied higher blood T cell density. Only one tumor region was sequenced, so heterogeneity remains possible.

Germline values: CDR1 LGHNA, CDR2 YSLEER. CDR3 length equals 13 residues. The V and J ends lost 3 bases and 1 base respectively, with 6 bases between them. Assay used: immunoSEQ multiplex PCR; TCRdb lists only in-frame clones, some missing. The sample lists 27,000 or so clones; approximately 78% were seen once. The sequences come from peripheral blood, collected before any cancer treatment. The TCR was taken from a woman between 35 and 70 years old with stage I lung adenocarcinoma. J is TRBJ1-1 and V is TRBV4-3; perhaps TRBD1 as D (5 bases). CDR3 loop: CASSHDRNTEAFF. The CDR3 bases are TGCGCCAGCAGCCACGACAGGAACACTGAAGCTTTCTTT.